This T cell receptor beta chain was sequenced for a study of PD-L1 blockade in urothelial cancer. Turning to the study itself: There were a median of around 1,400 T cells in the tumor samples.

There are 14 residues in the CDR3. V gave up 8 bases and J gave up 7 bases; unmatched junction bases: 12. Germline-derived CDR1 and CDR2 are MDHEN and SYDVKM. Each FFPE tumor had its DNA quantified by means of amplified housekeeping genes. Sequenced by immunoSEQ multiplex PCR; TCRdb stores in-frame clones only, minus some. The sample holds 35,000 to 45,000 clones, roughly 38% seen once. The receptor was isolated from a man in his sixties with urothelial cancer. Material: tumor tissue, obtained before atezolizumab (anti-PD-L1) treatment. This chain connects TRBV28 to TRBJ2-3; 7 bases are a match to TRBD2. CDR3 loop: CASLRGGRTNTQYF. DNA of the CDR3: TGTGCCAGCCTGCGGGGCGGGAGAACAAATACGCAGTATTTT.